These 5 T cell receptor beta chains share one sample of origin, sequenced in a study of siplizumab effects on memory and regulatory T cells. Only in-frame clones appear in the TCRdb table, and some are missing; sequencing was by immunoSEQ multiplex PCR. Of just over 50,000 clones in the sample, under 98% were seen once. The sequenced material came from naive CD4+ T cells sorted from blood. The receptors shown here come from a human donor in good health.

The CDR3 sequence is CAWSNQGGNQPQHF. The CDR3 nucleotides read TGTGCCTGGAGTAATCAGGGAGGCAATCAGCCCCAGCATTTT. V is TRBV30 and J is TRBJ1-5, with D perhaps TRBD1 (5 bases). Germline-derived CDR1 and CDR2 are GTSNPN and SVGIG (reference sequence). The CDR3 consists of 14 residues. V was trimmed by 2 bases and J by 2 bases, leaving 10 bases between them.

The chain joins TRBV7-9 to TRBJ2-2, with TRBD2 matching over 8 bases. The CDR3 loop spans 16 amino acids. Per germline, CDR1 SEHNR and CDR2 FQNEAQ (reference sequence). Trimming cost V 1 base and J 5 bases; bases outside gene matches: 6. Written as DNA, the CDR3 is TGTGCCAGCAGCTTAGGCTCAGCGGGAGTAACCGGGGAGCTGTTTTTT. Protein sequence: CASSLGSAGVTGELFF.

V and J are TRBV5-4 and TRBJ2-3, with 11 bases matching TRBD2. V dropped 4 bases and J dropped 3; count of bases not matched to a gene: 4. Per the germline V gene, CDR1 is SGHNT and CDR2 is YYREEE (reference sequence). The CDR3 runs to 15 residues. DNA of the CDR3: TGTGCCAGCAGCAGGACTAGCGGGCGTACAGATACGCAGTATTTT. Its protein is CASSRTSGRTDTQYF. The full variable domain, with the rest looked up from reference TRBV5-4 and TRBJ2-3, is ETGVTQSPTHLIKTRGQQVTLRCSSQSGHNTVSWYQQALGQGPQFIFQYYREEENGRGNFPPRFSGLQFPNYSSELNVNALELDDSALYLCASSRTSGRTDTQYFGPGTRLTVL.

This chain uses TRBV23-1 with TRBJ2-7; 7 positions match TRBD1. TRBV23-1 is an open reading frame whose function is uncertain. V was clipped by 3 bases and J by 3 bases; unmatched bases: 5. The CDR3 consists of 14 residues. The CDR3 spells CASSHGTEYYEQYF. Written as DNA, the CDR3 is TGCGCCAGCAGTCACGGGACAGAATACTACGAGCAGTACTTC.

The gene calls are TRBV29-1 and TRBJ1-2; possibly TRBD1 for D (6 bases). In germline, CDR1 is SQVTM, CDR2 ANQGSEA. This CDR3 is built from 12 residues. V was clipped by 1 base and J by 3 bases, with 6 bases between them. CDR3 protein: CSVEAGDYGYTF. The CDR3 coding sequence is TGCAGCGTTGAAGCAGGGGACTATGGCTACACCTTC. Filled out from reference TRBV29-1 and TRBJ1-2, the complete variable domain reads SAVISQKPSRDICQRGTSLTIQCQVDSQVTMMFWYRQQPGQSLTLIATANQGSEATYESGFVIDKFPISRPNLTFSTLTVSNMSPEDSSIYLCSVEAGDYGYTFGSGTRLTVV.